These T cell receptor beta chains were read from a single sample in a study of T cell responses to AZD1222 COVID-19 vaccine. Sequenced by immunoSEQ multiplex PCR; TCRdb stores in-frame clones only, minus some. The sample holds around 120,000 clones, approximately 87% seen once. The sequenced sample was peripheral blood, obtained on day 0 of AZD1222 vaccination. These receptors all stem from an adult in good health. CDR3s include the opening cysteine and the closing phenylalanine or tryptophan. The order of the fields is CDR3 DNA, CDR3 protein, D gene, J gene, clone size, V gene. D genes are given only for firm matches. Some rows mark clone size as missing; the rest say once, few, many or name a class of expanded clone.

TGTGCCAGCAGCTTGGGATTAGCGGGACAGGGGTTCAATGAGCAGTTCTTC,CASSLGLAGQGFNEQFF,TRBD1,TRBJ2-1,NA,TRBV5-8
TGTGCCAGCAGCCAAGGGTTCACTGAAGCTTTCTTT,CASSQGFTEAFF,NA,TRBJ1-1,NA,TRBV3-1/TRBV3-2
TGCGCCAGCAGCGAGACAGCGACGAACACCGGGGAGCTGTTTTTT,CASSETATNTGELFF,NA,TRBJ2-2,NA,TRBV5-1
TGCGCCAGCCAATACCGGGGGGCTAATGAAAAACTGTTTTTT,CASQYRGANEKLFF,NA,TRBJ1-4,once,TRBV10-2
TGTGCCAGCAGTTTAGCAGGGAGAGCCAAAAAACTGTTTTTT,CASSLAGRAKKLFF,NA,TRBJ1-4,NA,TRBV27
TGTGCCAGCAGTTCCCTCCCTTGGGGAGGGTATGGCTACACCTTC,CASSSLPWGGYGYTF,NA,TRBJ1-2,NA,TRBV6-4
TGCGCCAGCAGCCTCGAGTTGGGGGCTGGAAACACCATATATTTT,CASSLELGAGNTIYF,NA,TRBJ1-3,NA,TRBV5-1
TGTGCCAGCAGCCCGGGGAGGGACTATGGCTACACCTTC,CASSPGRDYGYTF,NA,TRBJ1-2,once,TRBV7-3
TGTGCCAGCATGGGGGAAAACTATGGCTACACCTTC,CASMGENYGYTF,NA,TRBJ1-2,NA,TRBV21-1
TGTGCCAGCAGCGCCTGGACAGGGGTAGAATATGGCTACACCTTC,CASSAWTGVEYGYTF,TRBD1,TRBJ1-2,NA,TRBV9
TGTGCCAGCAGCTTGAGGCCAGGATCGAACACTGAAGCTTTCTTT,CASSLRPGSNTEAFF,NA,TRBJ1-1,NA,TRBV7-8
TGTGCCAGCTCAATAAAAGAGGCCGGGGAGTACCCATATGGCTACACCTTC,CASSIKEAGEYPYGYTF,NA,TRBJ1-2,NA,TRBV18
TGTGCAAGTCGCTTATACGTCGACGACAATGAGCAGTTCTTC,CASRLYVDDNEQFF,NA,TRBJ2-1,NA,TRBV12-2
TGTGCCAGCAGCTTAGCACAGGGCCAGCCCCAGCATTTT,CASSLAQGQPQHF,NA,TRBJ1-5,NA,TRBV7-9
TGTGCCAGCAGCTTGGTTTTCTACGAGCAGTACTTC,CASSLVFYEQYF,NA,TRBJ2-7,NA,TRBV5-8
TGCGCCAGCAGCCAGCCCAAAGAAAAACTGTTTTTT,CASSQPKEKLFF,NA,TRBJ1-4,NA,TRBV4-1
TGCGCCAGCAGCACCGGACCCCTAGGGGAGACCCAGTACTTC,CASSTGPLGETQYF,NA,TRBJ2-5,NA,TRBV5-1
TGTGCCAGTAGTATAGACAGGGGGGACGGCTACACCTTC,CASSIDRGDGYTF,TRBD1,TRBJ1-2,NA,TRBV19
TGTGCCAGCAGTGAAGTCGCAGAGAACTATGGCTACACCTTC,CASSEVAENYGYTF,NA,TRBJ1-2,NA,TRBV6-1
TGCGCCAGCAGCTTGGTGGGCAGGGTTGGGGAAAAACTGTTTTTT,CASSLVGRVGEKLFF,NA,TRBJ1-4,NA,TRBV5-1
TGTGCCAGCAGCATATACAGGGCCCCCACAGATACGCAGTATTTT,CASSIYRAPTDTQYF,NA,TRBJ2-3,once,TRBV5-4
TGTGCCAGCTCACCATCCGGGGCAGCTGGAAACACCATATATTTT,CASSPSGAAGNTIYF,NA,TRBJ1-3,NA,TRBV18
TGTGCCAGCAGCTTGACAGGGCCCCTCGGCTACACCTTC,CASSLTGPLGYTF,NA,TRBJ1-2,once,TRBV5-6
TGTGCCAGCAGCTCGGTAGGTCGGTACGAGCAGTACTTC,CASSSVGRYEQYF,NA,TRBJ2-7,once,TRBV5-6
TGTGCCAGCAGCTTGGGGGGGGCCGTCTACGAGCAGTACTTC,CASSLGGAVYEQYF,NA,TRBJ2-7,NA,TRBV13
TGTGCCACCCCCCCCGGGGCAGGCGTAGCCAAAAACATTCAGTACTTC,CATPPGAGVAKNIQYF,NA,TRBJ2-4,NA,TRBV25-1
TGTGCCAGCAGTGAATCGGGACAGGCGTTATACTATGGCTACACCTTC,CASSESGQALYYGYTF,TRBD1,TRBJ1-2,NA,TRBV6-1
TGCGCCAGCAGCCACCTAGGACAGGGGGCCGGTCAGCCCCAGCATTTT,CASSHLGQGAGQPQHF,TRBD1,TRBJ1-5,NA,TRBV4-1
TGCGCCAGCGGGAGGAGGACTAGCGTTTCCACAGATACGCAGTATTTT,CASGRRTSVSTDTQYF,TRBD2,TRBJ2-3,NA,TRBV5-1
TGTGCCAGCAGTCGCATCTCTTCGCTAGCGGGGGATTACAATGAGCAGTTCTTC,CASSRISSLAGDYNEQFF,TRBD2,TRBJ2-1,NA,TRBV6-2/TRBV6-3
TGTGCCAGTAGTGACCGGGACAGGCATGGCTACACCTTC,CASSDRDRHGYTF,TRBD1,TRBJ1-2,NA,TRBV9
TGTGCCAGCTCTTCAAGTAACTATGGCTACACCTTC,CASSSSNYGYTF,NA,TRBJ1-2,NA,TRBV18
TGTGCCAGCAGCCGAGGAGGGCGGGGACCAATGAACACTGAAGCTTTCTTT,CASSRGGRGPMNTEAFF,NA,TRBJ1-1,NA,TRBV7-9
TGTGCCAGCAGCCAAACTCCCGGCCGCGGGCCCCTCCAGACCCAGTACTTC,CASSQTPGRGPLQTQYF,NA,TRBJ2-5,NA,TRBV14
TGTGCTAGCAGCCCACCCCCGACGGGGGGCACTGAAGCTTTCTTT,CASSPPPTGGTEAFF,NA,TRBJ1-1,NA,TRBV7-7
TGTGCCAGCAGCTCCCAGAATATTGAGCAGTTCTTC,CASSSQNIEQFF,NA,TRBJ2-1,NA,TRBV7-2
TGTGCCAGCATTCCCACAATGAACACTGAAGCTTTCTTT,CASIPTMNTEAFF,NA,TRBJ1-1,NA,TRBV6-5
TGTGCCAGCAGCTTAGCAGGGAGCAATCAGCCCCAGCATTTT,CASSLAGSNQPQHF,NA,TRBJ1-5,few,TRBV7-9
TGCGCCAGCAGCCAAGATGGGACTATGGGAGAGGATTACGGTGAAAAACTGTTTTTT,CASSQDGTMGEDYGEKLFF,NA,TRBJ1-4,NA,TRBV4-3
TGTGCCAGCAGCTTAACTAATTCACCCCTCCACTTT,CASSLTNSPLHF,NA,TRBJ1-6,once,TRBV7-9